Below, 20 T cell receptor beta chains from the same sample are listed, as sequenced in a study of blood T cell repertoires in COVID-19. This table comes from immunoSEQ multiplex PCR, and its TCRdb copy is limited to in-frame clones, with some not included. This sample has about 110,000 clones, with less than 85% found just once. Sequencing used peripheral blood. These receptors came from a woman of 80 years or more with acute or convalescent COVID-19.

J is TRBJ1-6 and V is TRBV2; D is uncertain. The CDR3 has 16 amino acids. Germline V gene lookup returns CDR1 SNHLY and CDR2 FYNNEI. The V end was cut by 6 bases, the J end by 2 bases, with 14 bases between. CDR3 sequence reads: CASSGTAIAYNSPLHF. CDR3 DNA sequence: TGTGCCAGCAGCGGCACAGCAATTGCCTATAATTCACCCCTCCACTTT.

This clone was detected only a few times. The J gene is TRBJ2-7, the V gene TRBV28; possible D gene TRBD1, 5 bases. CDR1 and CDR2 (germline): MDHEN, SYDVKM. The CDR3 contains 13 residues. The V gene lost 7 bases and the J gene lost 1 base, with 11 bases spanning the gap. The DNA for the CDR3 is TGTGCCAGCATCAGGGCGGCATCCTACGAGCAGTACTTC. Translating it yields CASIRAASYEQYF.

Only a few counts were recorded for this clone. This chain uses TRBV10-3 with TRBJ1-4; D is possibly TRBD1 (5 bases). Trimming pared 4 bases from V and 1 base from J, leaving 10 bases between. CDR3 length: 15 residues. Germline V gives CDR1 ENHRY, CDR2 SYGVKD. CDR3 amino acids: CAISASGGTNEKLFF. The CDR3 DNA follows: TGTGCCATCAGTGCCTCGGGGGGAACTAATGAAAAACTGTTTTTT.

The genes are TRBV4-1 and TRBJ2-5; 9 bases agree with TRBD2. The trim removed 5 bases at V and 1 base at J, leaving 8 bases unmatched. The CDR3 has 16 residues. Germline-derived CDR1 and CDR2 are MGHRA and YSYEKL. CDR3 sequence reads: CASSSSGGPSQETQYF. DNA of the CDR3: TGCGCCAGCAGCTCAAGCGGGGGGCCCTCCCAAGAGACCCAGTACTTC.

This chain joins TRBV7-8 and TRBJ1-2, with TRBD1 identical over 10 bases. Unmatched junction bases numbered 3, after V lost 1 base and J lost 7 bases. CDR3 length equals 14 residues. Per germline, CDR1 SGHVS and CDR2 FQNEAQ. The CDR3 reads CASSLDRTGGGYTF. In DNA form, the CDR3 reads TGTGCCAGCAGCTTAGACCGGACAGGGGGTGGCTACACCTTC.

This clone has only a few counts. This sequence joins TRBV7-9 and TRBJ2-3; D unclear. Germline CDR1 SEHNR, CDR2 FQNEAQ (reference sequence). This CDR3 spans 13 amino acids. Trimming pared 5 bases from V and 0 bases from J, leaving 6 bases between. The CDR3 DNA reads as TGTGCCAGCAGCACTTATAGCACAGATACGCAGTATTTT. Translated, it gives CASSTYSTDTQYF.

This chain links TRBV5-1 with TRBJ2-7; the match to TRBD2 covers 9 bases. Germline CDR1 and CDR2: SGHRS and YFSETQ. CDR3 length: 15 amino acids. With V trimmed by 0 bases and J by 5 bases, 6 bases remained unmatched. This CDR3 reads CASSLGGGAVNEQYF. The DNA of the CDR3 is TGCGCCAGCAGCTTGGGCGGGGGGGCGGTCAACGAGCAGTACTTC.

The chain recombines TRBV7-9 with TRBJ2-5, with TRBD1 matching over 7 bases. V lost 5 bases, J lost 3 bases, and 6 bases stayed unmatched. CDR1 and CDR2 from the germline V gene are SEHNR and FQNEAQ (reference sequence). This CDR3 region has 14 residues. As DNA, the CDR3 is TGTGCCAGCAGCATGGCAGGGGGAAAAGAGACCCAGTACTTC. Its translation is CASSMAGGKETQYF.

This clone has a handful of counts. V is TRBV6-2 or TRBV6-3 and J is TRBJ2-2, with 12 bases aligning to TRBD2. Per the germline V gene, CDR1 is MNHEY and CDR2 is SVGEGT. The ends lost 6 bases at V and 0 bases at J; junction bases unmatched: 8. This CDR3 region has 18 residues. CDR3: CASSPTSGRPANTGELFF. The DNA for the CDR3 is TGTGCCAGCAGCCCTACTAGCGGGAGGCCCGCGAACACCGGGGAGCTGTTTTTT.

Only a few counts were recorded for this clone. The chain links TRBV9 to TRBJ2-7; 7 bases match TRBD2. This CDR3 has 15 amino acids. J was trimmed by 0 bases and V by 3 bases; bases with no gene match: 6. CDR1 is SGDLS and CDR2 is YYNGEE in the germline V gene. DNA for the CDR3: TGTGCCAGCAGCGCCGGACTAGACCCCTCCTACGAGCAGTACTTC. It codes for CASSAGLDPSYEQYF.

V and J are TRBV6-5 and TRBJ2-2, with D perhaps TRBD1 (6 bases). CDR3 length: 13 amino acids. The germline CDR1 and CDR2 sequences are MNHEY and SVGAGI. The V gene lost 6 bases and the J gene lost 5 bases, with 10 bases spanning the gap. CDR3 DNA sequence: TGTGCCAGCAGGAGCAGGGGAACCGGGGAGCTGTTTTTT. This gives the protein CASRSRGTGELFF.

This clone was found a few times. The chain combines TRBV12-3 or TRBV12-4 with TRBJ1-5, with TRBD1 matching 7 bases. V shed 9 bases and J 7 bases; nucleotides not matched to a gene: 9. The CDR3 has 13 amino acids. The CDR3 bases are TGTGCCAGTAGAGGGGGCGCAGAACAGCCCCAGCATTTT. Its translation is CASRGGAEQPQHF.

This clone was detected once. This sequence joins TRBV10-1 and TRBJ2-7; TRBD2 aligns across 10 bases. The CDR3 runs 15 residues. Germline assignment: CDR1 WNHNN and CDR2 SYGVQD (reference sequence). The V and J ends lost 9 bases and 3 bases, in that order; junction bases with no gene match: 11. This chain's CDR3 is CARLPGGLANYEQYF. The CDR3 region has the DNA TGCGCCAGGCTCCCTGGGGGACTAGCGAACTACGAGCAGTACTTC.

The chain joins TRBV5-1 to TRBJ2-2; 9 nucleotides match TRBD2. The CDR3 totals 16 residues. The V and J ends lost 3 bases and 0 bases, in that order; junction bases with no gene match: 3. CDR1 is SGHRS and CDR2 is YFSETQ in the germline V gene. The DNA for the CDR3 is TGCGCCAGCAGCTCTGGGACTAGCCCGAACACCGGGGAGCTGTTTTTT. Residues: CASSSGTSPNTGELFF.

This chain links TRBV6-5 with TRBJ2-1; 9 bases match TRBD1. Looked up from germline, CDR1 is MNHEY and CDR2 is SVGAGI. The CDR3 consists of 14 residues. V lost 6 bases, J lost 4 bases, and 4 bases stayed unmatched. CDR3 residues: CASRRQGGYNEQFF. CDR3 nucleotide sequence: TGTGCCAGCAGACGACAGGGGGGGTACAATGAGCAGTTCTTC.

CDR3 sequence: CASSPRRWRNNYEQYF. The CDR3 coding sequence is TGTGCCAGCAGCCCCCGAAGGTGGAGGAATAACTACGAGCAGTACTTC. The chain carries TRBV3-1 (or the pseudogene TRBV3-2) and TRBJ2-7; D is possibly TRBD2 (5 bases). Between the trimmed V and J ends, which lost 4 bases and 3 bases, there was a span of 19 bases. The CDR3 has 16 residues. Germline V CDR1 and CDR2: LGHDT, YNNKEL (reference sequence).

The V and J genes are TRBV4-2 and TRBJ1-5; D perhaps matches TRBD1 (5 bases). Deletions cut 4 bases from V and 0 bases from J, with 13 bases between. This CDR3 contains 16 residues. CDR1 and CDR2 from the germline V gene are LGHNA and YNFKEQ. CDR3 nucleotides: TGTGCCAGCAGCCCTGGGACGGACTATAGCAATCAGCCCCAGCATTTT. Amino acids: CASSPGTDYSNQPQHF.

The chain couples TRBV5-5 to TRBJ1-5; 8 nucleotides match TRBD1. Germline values: CDR1 SGHKS, CDR2 YYEKEE (reference sequence). The CDR3 totals 13 residues. J lost 7 bases, V lost 1 base, and 1 base had no gene match. Here the CDR3 reads CASSLYRGQPQHF. The DNA for the CDR3 is TGTGCCAGCAGCTTGTACAGGGGGCAGCCCCAGCATTTT.

The rearrangement joins TRBV5-1 to TRBJ2-5, with TRBD1 identical over 9 bases. Germline assignment: CDR1 SGHRS and CDR2 YFSETQ. Trimming removed 4 bases from V and 5 bases from J; junction bases left unmatched: 9. There are 15 residues in the CDR3. CDR3 amino acids: CASSPGTGMGETQYF. CDR3 nucleotide sequence: TGCGCCAGCAGCCCCGGGACAGGGATGGGGGAGACCCAGTACTTC.

The chain employs TRBV6-6 and TRBJ1-1; D is possibly TRBD1 (6 bases). This CDR3 has 15 amino acids. Trimming took off 5 bases at V and 6 bases at J, with 19 bases between the two ends. CDR1 and CDR2 from the germline V gene are MNHNY and SVGAGI (reference sequence). The CDR3 reads CASSLRRQVSAEAFF. CDR3 sequence (DNA): TGTGCCAGCAGTCTAAGGCGACAGGTTAGTGCTGAAGCTTTCTTT.